These 8 T cell receptor beta chains came from one sample sequenced in a study of shared clonotypes between healthy human individuals. Generated by immunoSEQ multiplex PCR, the TCRdb table keeps only in-frame clones and is missing some. This repertoire shows roughly 770,000 clones, roughly 96% found once; its top ten account for about 0.22%. Naive-designated CD8 cells lacked CD45RO, were positively enriched for CCR7, and omitted terminally differentiated effector memory CD45RA+ cells. The specimen sequenced was naive CD8+ T cells sorted from blood. These receptors originate from a man aged 30-40 years in good health.

This sequence joins TRBV2 and TRBJ2-3; 8 nucleotides agree with TRBD1. Unmatched junction bases numbered 17, after V lost 11 bases and J lost 1 base. This CDR3 is 17 amino acids long. Germline loops: CDR1 SNHLY, CDR2 FYNNEI. The DNA of the CDR3 is TGTGCCGAGAACAGCCCATTTCCGGGACAGGGCACAGATACGCAGTATTTT. This sequence encodes CAENSPFPGQGTDTQYF.

The V call is TRBV28, the J call TRBJ1-5; D possibly corresponds to TRBD1 (5 bases). Trimming stripped 5 bases from V and 9 bases from J, with 11 bases between. CDR3 length: 12 amino acids. Germline values: CDR1 MDHEN, CDR2 SYDVKM. CDR3 loop: CASSPPGMPQHF. The CDR3 coding sequence is TGTGCCAGCAGTCCCCCAGGGATGCCCCAGCATTTT.

The rearrangement joins TRBV30 to TRBJ2-3; 7 positions match TRBD1. This CDR3 is built from 13 residues. The germline gives CDR1 GTSNPN, CDR2 SVGIG (reference sequence). V lost 7 bases and J lost 5; bases outside the gene matches: 9. CDR3 sequence (DNA): TGTGCCTCGAGAGAGGGGGCGGAAGATACGCAGTATTTT. It is translated as CASREGAEDTQYF.

The chain is built from TRBV10-3 and TRBJ2-7; 8 nucleotides match TRBD1. V lost 4 bases to trimming and J lost 2 bases; unmatched junction nucleotides: 4. This CDR3 comprises 14 residues. The germline V gene encodes CDR1 ENHRY and CDR2 SYGVKD. The CDR3 spells CAISGSGGTYEQYF. CDR3 in DNA: TGTGCCATCAGTGGATCAGGGGGCACCTACGAGCAGTACTTC.

V gene TRBV11-3 combines with J gene TRBJ2-7; no reliable D call. This CDR3 contains 17 residues. From germline, CDR1 is SGHNT and CDR2 YENEEA. The V gene lost 0 bases and the J gene lost 4 bases, with 19 bases spanning the gap. The CDR3 region has the DNA TGTGCCAGCAGCTTAGAGGGTACACAGCTTACGACTTACGAGCAGTACTTC. Translation: CASSLEGTQLTTYEQYF.

The chain is built from TRBV5-4 and TRBJ2-7; 11 bases match TRBD1. V dropped 3 bases and J dropped 6; count of bases not matched to a gene: 5. The germline gives CDR1 SGHNT, CDR2 YYREEE (reference sequence). The CDR3 length is 14 residues. The CDR3 DNA reads as TGTGCCAGCAGCTCGGGACAGGGGGTCTCCGAGCAGTACTTC. Its translation: CASSSGQGVSEQYF.

Comments on this clone: Within the sample, other DNA sequences also encode this same CDR3. The chain joins TRBV11-2 to TRBJ2-7; D is unresolved. Trimming removed 0 bases at V and 0 bases at J, with 9 bases between. The germline CDR1 and CDR2 sequences are SGHAT and FQNNGV. The length of the CDR3 is 15 residues. The CDR3 DNA sequence: TGTGCCAGCAGCTTAGAGGGCGCGTACTCCTACGAGCAGTACTTC. It translates to CASSLEGAYSYEQYF. Full variable domain (remainder filled in from reference TRBV11-2 and TRBJ2-7): EAGVAQSPRYKIIEKRQSVAFWCNPISGHATLYWYQQILGQGPKLLIQFQNNGVVDDSQLPKDRFSAERLKGVDSTLKIQPAKLEDSAVYLCASSLEGAYSYEQYFGPGTRLTVT.

This clone is a singleton in its sample. The rearrangement joins TRBV7-6 to TRBJ1-2, with D perhaps matching TRBD1 (6 bases). CDR1 and CDR2 from the germline V gene are SGHVS and FNYEAQ. Trimming left V 6 bases short and J 4 bases short, with 15 bases between. The CDR3 loop spans 14 amino acids. The CDR3 reads CASRPPQGLYGYTF. The CDR3, as DNA: TGTGCCAGCAGGCCGCCACAGGGACTCTATGGCTACACCTTC.